Below, one T cell receptor beta chain is given with its context. Antigen specificity is unknown. The data were obtained in a study of cytomegalovirus exposure and HLA in healthy donors. Trimming left V 10 bases short and J 4 bases short, with 14 bases between. This CDR3 region has 13 residues. Germline V gene lookup returns CDR1 SNHLY and CDR2 FYNNEI. The study, taken as a whole, reports: With DRB1 most and HLA-C fewest, TCR association rates differed between HLA loci in a later analysis.

13 Jbeta primers and 60 Vbeta primers were used for the PCR. Method: immunoSEQ multiplex PCR; TCRdb's copy keeps in-frame clones and lacks some. This sample has approximately 150,000 clones, with about 80% found just once. V usage is TRBV2 and J usage is TRBJ2-1, with D uncertain. The sequencing sample was made of PBMCs. The source is a female donor in good health and CMV-seronegative. The CDR3 loop reads CAITRAAYNEQFF. The CDR3 bases are TGTGCCATAACGCGAGCAGCGTACAATGAGCAGTTCTTC.